This is a list of T cell receptor beta chains from one sample in a study of blood T cell repertoires in COVID-19. Method: immunoSEQ multiplex PCR; TCRdb's copy keeps in-frame clones and lacks some. The profile shows around 160,000 clones, around 80% of them singletons. The specimen was peripheral blood. Receptor source: a human donor with acute or convalescent COVID-19. The donor label of this sample is uncertain. Each CDR3 is given with its conserved first and last residue. The order of the fields is D gene, clone size, J gene, V gene, CDR3 protein, CDR3 DNA. The D gene is left open where the match is weak. Size values are once, few and many counts, or a class for expanded clones, and some rows have none.

NA | NA | TRBJ1-4 | TRBV5-1 | CASSPRGAPQEKLFF | TGCGCCAGCAGCCCCCGCGGGGCGCCGCAAGAAAAACTGTTTTTT
TRBD1 | few | TRBJ1-4 | TRBV13 | CASSSGTGVEKLFF | TGTGCCAGCAGCTCCGGGACAGGGGTTGAAAAACTGTTTTTT
NA | NA | TRBJ2-7 | TRBV18 | CASSPGNGYEQYF | TGTGCCAGCTCACCCGGGAATGGCTACGAGCAGTACTTC
TRBD1 | few | TRBJ2-3 | TRBV15 | CATSRDRGYTDTQYF | TGTGCCACCAGTCGAGACAGGGGATATACAGATACGCAGTATTTT
TRBD1 | NA | TRBJ1-5 | TRBV6-2/TRBV6-3 | CASSYSGGTDSQPQHF | TGTGCCAGCAGTTACTCGGGTGGGACAGATAGCCAGCCCCAGCATTTT
TRBD2 | once | TRBJ2-1 | TRBV10-3 | CAISEELAGGLNEQFF | TGTGCCATCAGTGAGGAACTAGCGGGGGGGCTTAATGAGCAGTTCTTC
NA | NA | TRBJ1-6 | TRBV3-1/TRBV3-2 | CASSQGWSNSPLHF | TGTGCCAGCAGCCAAGGTTGGAGTAATTCACCCCTCCACTTT
NA | once | TRBJ1-1 | TRBV7-9 | CASSRRANTEAFF | TGTGCCAGCAGTCGGAGGGCCAACACTGAAGCTTTCTTT
TRBD1 | NA | TRBJ1-3 | TRBV9 | CASNRGQIGNTIYF | TGTGCCAGCAATAGGGGGCAGATTGGAAACACCATATATTTT
NA | once | TRBJ1-5 | TRBV5-1 | CASSLGSKAGDSSQPQHF | TGCGCCAGCAGCTTGGGGTCCAAGGCAGGGGATAGTAGTCAGCCCCAGCATTTT
NA | NA | TRBJ1-2 | TRBV27 | CASSLFSRGASNYGYTF | TGTGCCAGCAGTTTATTCTCTCGTGGGGCTTCTAACTATGGCTACACCTTC
NA | once | TRBJ2-7 | TRBV12-3/TRBV12-4 | CASSLERLEQYF | TGTGCCAGCAGTTTAGAGCGCTTGGAGCAGTACTTC
NA | NA | TRBJ1-4 | TRBV30 | CAWSVGGDNEKLFF | TGTGCCTGGAGTGTAGGGGGAGATAATGAAAAACTGTTTTTT
NA | NA | TRBJ1-5 | TRBV3-1/TRBV3-2 | CASSPRNRNQPQHF | TGTGCCAGCAGCCCCCGCAACAGAAATCAGCCCCAGCATTTT
NA | NA | TRBJ1-1 | TRBV7-2 | CASNPSGQNTEAFF | TGTGCCAGCAACCCTTCGGGACAGAACACTGAAGCTTTCTTT
NA | NA | TRBJ1-5 | TRBV2 | CASSASQGIQPQHF | TGTGCCAGCAGCGCCTCACAGGGCATTCAGCCCCAGCATTTT
NA | NA | TRBJ1-1 | TRBV19 | CASSRGGKNTEAFF | TGTGCCAGTAGTCGCGGGGGCAAGAACACTGAAGCTTTCTTT
TRBD1 | NA | TRBJ1-1 | TRBV7-2 | CASSPPRDRGTEAFF | TGTGCCAGCAGCCCCCCGCGGGACAGAGGTACTGAAGCTTTCTTT
NA | few | TRBJ1-5 | TRBV4-2 | CASSQHVEPYSNQPQHF | TGTGCCAGCAGCCAACATGTGGAGCCCTATAGCAATCAGCCCCAGCATTTT
TRBD1 | NA | TRBJ2-3 | TRBV3-1/TRBV3-2 | CASSQYRGVDTQYF | TGTGCCAGCAGCCAATACAGGGGCGTAGATACGCAGTATTTT
NA | NA | TRBJ2-7 | TRBV20-1 | CSAGAHYEQYF | TGCAGCGCAGGGGCTCACTACGAGCAGTACTTC
NA | once | TRBJ1-5 | TRBV19 | CASSIDRGRRQPQHF | TGTGCCAGTAGTATAGATCGGGGGAGGCGGCAGCCCCAGCATTTT
NA | NA | TRBJ2-7 | TRBV6-5 | CASIQGSSSGEQYF | TGTGCCAGCATACAGGGTTCGTCCTCTGGCGAGCAGTACTTC